This TCR beta chain was obtained from a study of response to subunit inactivated influenza vaccine. Study findings and constraints: Few additional T cells are recruited per seasonal influenza vaccination, authors suggested.

In this sample, this clonotype turned up a few times. Its antigen remains unknown. A read error may account for a junction end that differs from germline. MiXCR, applied by TCRdb to the RT-PCR reads, yields one record per CDR3 protein. The sample includes about 480,000 distinct CDR3 sequences, about an eighth of them seen just once. The CDR3 runs 13 residues. Germline values: CDR1 SGHVS, CDR2 FQNEAQ. This specimen was PBMCs from blood, taken 45 days after vaccination. V is TRBV7-8 and J is TRBJ2-1; unclear D gene. The source of this sequence is a man between 45 and 60 years old who received an inactivated influenza vaccine. The CDR3 is CTSSGRSYNEQFF. The CDR3 coding sequence is TGTACCAGCAGTGGCAGGTCCTACAATGAGCAGTTCTTC.